This T cell receptor (beta chain) is from a study of T cells in Graves' hyperthyroidism and ophthalmopathy. The germline CDR1 and CDR2 sequences are PRHDT and FYEKMQ (reference sequence). Trimming cost V 3 bases and J 0 bases, with 15 bases left between them. This CDR3 has 17 residues. Regarding the study as a whole: The majority of expanded thyroid clonotypes above 0.001 also appeared in blood.

Researchers defined stable Graves' hyperthyroidism as no ophthalmopathy progression within 18 months. Template material for amplifying TCR beta CDR3 regions consisted of RNA transcripts. Carried out on the TCR CDR3, a first-round RT-PCR used the HTBI primer set. Via MiXCR, TCRdb re-called the multiplex PCR reads, giving one row per CDR3 protein. The table lists more than 650,000 distinct CDR3 sequences, 14% of them singletons. With respect to this clonotype: Its specificity is unknown.

V and J are TRBV13 and TRBJ1-5; D remains unclear. The receptor was isolated from a woman younger than 30 with Graves' hyperthyroidism. The sequencing sample was made of blood. Written as DNA, the CDR3 is TGTGCCAGCAGCTTTACCCCCCGACACCTTAGCAATCAGCCCCAGCATTTT. The encoded protein is CASSFTPRHLSNQPQHF.